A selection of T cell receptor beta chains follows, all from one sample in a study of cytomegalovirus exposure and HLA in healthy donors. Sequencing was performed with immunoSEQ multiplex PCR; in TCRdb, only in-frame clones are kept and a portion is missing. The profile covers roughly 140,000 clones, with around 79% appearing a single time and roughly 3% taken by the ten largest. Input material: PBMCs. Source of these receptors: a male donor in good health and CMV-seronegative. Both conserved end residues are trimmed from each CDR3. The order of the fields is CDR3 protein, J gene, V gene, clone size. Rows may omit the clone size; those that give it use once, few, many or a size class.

CDR3: ASSVSGDSYNEQF; J: TRBJ2-1; V: TRBV9; size: NA
CDR3: AWSALGRARNSPLH; J: TRBJ1-6; V: TRBV30; size: once
CDR3: ASRSTGGPEAF; J: TRBJ1-1; V: TRBV6-5; size: NA
CDR3: AISTQDRGDKPEAF; J: TRBJ1-1; V: TRBV10-3; size: NA
CDR3: ASSYLQGIGNTEAF; J: TRBJ1-1; V: TRBV6-5; size: NA
CDR3: ASSEFRTGALVAF; J: TRBJ1-1; V: TRBV6-1; size: NA
CDR3: AIRETGTGARSGANVLT; J: TRBJ2-6; V: TRBV10-3; size: NA
CDR3: ASSIVGTSGGYQETQY; J: TRBJ2-5; V: TRBV19; size: NA
CDR3: ASSRLGAYYGYT; J: TRBJ1-2; V: TRBV6-1; size: few
CDR3: ASSPSTNYNEQF; J: TRBJ2-1; V: TRBV10-2; size: NA
CDR3: ASSLVSGSGGYT; J: TRBJ1-2; V: TRBV7-2; size: NA
CDR3: ASSISLNTEAF; J: TRBJ1-1; V: TRBV6-4; size: NA
CDR3: ASRGRVTYEQY; J: TRBJ2-7; V: TRBV28; size: NA
CDR3: ASSTVSQNYEQY; J: TRBJ2-7; V: TRBV10-2; size: NA
CDR3: ASSEQPGGELF; J: TRBJ2-2; V: TRBV2; size: NA
CDR3: ASSWTAPYNEQF; J: TRBJ2-1; V: TRBV6-6; size: NA
CDR3: ASSLSRVMNTEAF; J: TRBJ1-1; V: TRBV5-1; size: NA
CDR3: ASSPFSWGQRAEEAGELF; J: TRBJ2-2; V: TRBV7-3; size: NA
CDR3: ASSATGRGGGYT; J: TRBJ1-2; V: TRBV27; size: NA
CDR3: ASSWARENTEAF; J: TRBJ1-1; V: TRBV6-6; size: NA
CDR3: ASRRRQGKSNQPQH; J: TRBJ1-5; V: TRBV2; size: NA
CDR3: ASSKEQPYGYP; J: TRBJ1-2; V: TRBV9; size: NA
CDR3: ASSLDNGTPRGYEQY; J: TRBJ2-7; V: TRBV11-2; size: NA
CDR3: ASSSRTGGLAQY; J: TRBJ2-5; V: TRBV5-1; size: NA
CDR3: ASSQGWYRAQETQY; J: TRBJ2-5; V: TRBV4-1; size: NA
CDR3: ASSQDTVSANTGELF; J: TRBJ2-2; V: TRBV4-1; size: NA